The sequence of this T cell receptor beta chain was determined in a study of T cell repertoires in cytomegalovirus infection. Looking at the study overall: CMV infection together with matching HLA type was indicated by public TCR beta signatures. Study-level points and caveats: What dominated the ex vivo response were HLA-C-restricted CMV-specific TCR beta clonotypes. Public TCR beta family frequency separated CMV-and-HLA carriers, including in an independent cohort.

Trimming took 2 bases from V and 2 from J; bases not matched to a gene: 4. The CDR3 is 15 residues long. TCRdb itself ran the reads through MiXCR, one entry per CDR3 protein. This table has more than 200,000 distinct CDR3 sequences, 9.1% appearing once. This clonotype was recorded at least ten times. The antigen is undetermined. The sequencing input was PBMCs. The clonotype comes from a human donor in good health (CMV status not recorded). Some clones in this sample may be carry-over from other donors' samples. The gene calls are TRBV23-1 and TRBJ1-1; 8 bases line up with TRBD1. TRBV23-1 is annotated as an ORF whose role is uncertain. CDR3 protein: CASSQGAGGNTEAFF. Here the CDR3 DNA reads TGCGCCAGCAGTCAAGGGGCAGGGGGCAACACTGAAGCTTTCTTT.